Included here is one T cell receptor (beta chain) sequence, with context. Its antigen is not known. The repertoire was sequenced with immunoSEQ multiplex PCR; TCRdb's copy has only in-frame clones and lacks some. The table has 2 million to 2.5 million clones, almost 96% seen once. These data are taken from a study of shared clonotypes between healthy human individuals. Study-level findings and limits: Naive subsets tended to show greater estimated richness than memory subsets. Sharing across a few donors was seen in roughly 5% of naive CD4 clonotypes.

The study drew its donors from healthy HIV-negative adults without recent acute infections or vaccinations. CDR3 length equals 11 residues. Trimming shortened V by 6 bases and J by 9 bases, and 14 bases separated the two germline ends. Per germline, CDR1 DFQATT and CDR2 SNEGSKA (reference sequence). Sequenced input: naive CD4+ T cells sorted from blood. Subset of the sample: CD45RA+ positively selected. The gene calls are TRBV20-1 and TRBJ2-5; a weak D match, TRBD1 (5 bases). This receptor was identified in a man aged 18 to 30 in good health. The CDR3 sequence: CSAPGLRAQYF. In DNA, the CDR3 is TGCAGTGCCCCCGGGCTCAGGGCCCAGTACTTC.